The present T cell receptor (beta chain) was sequenced within a study of T-cell reconstitution after alpha-beta-depleted transplantation in children. Findings and caveats of the study: Approximately two months post-transplant, alpha-beta T cells reportedly originated from several hundred expanded graft clones. Day-60 TCRbeta diversity that was high in some patients was derived from surviving recipient T cells and thymic progenitors.

Germline CDR1 and CDR2: MNHEY and SMNVEV (reference sequence). The CDR3 is 13 residues long. V was cut by 8 bases and J by 4 bases, with 9 bases left in between. Concerning this clonotype: Its antigen is currently unknown.

TCRbeta library preparation incorporated unique molecular identifiers. MiXCR, applied by TCRdb to the PCR reads, yields one record per CDR3 protein. The data show fewer than 700,000 distinct CDR3 sequences, about an eighth seen once. This receptor was taken from a male patient younger than 18 who had a stem cell transplant for acute myeloid leukemia, so the T cells may come from the graft donor. This specimen consisted of PBMCs, mostly from graft donor cells, obtained 360 days after TCRalphabeta/CD19-depleted stem cell transplant. This chain connects TRBV27 to TRBJ2-6; D not certain. The CDR3 here is CASGDWGANVLTF. The CDR3 DNA reads as TGTGCCAGCGGCGACTGGGGGGCCAACGTCCTGACTTTC.